This T cell receptor (beta chain) was recovered during a study of T cell clones after liver transplantation. Study results and caveats: Graft donor-reactive T cells possibly entered the graft instead of undergoing deletion.

Using immunoSEQ multiplex PCR, the repertoire was profiled, and TCRdb retains in-frame clones only, with some absent. The profile covers about 75,000 clones, with about 85% appearing a single time and 2.1% taken by the ten largest. The CDR3 totals 17 residues. J was trimmed by 4 bases and V by 6 bases; bases with no gene match: 10. CDR1 is WNHNN, CDR2 SYGVQD, per germline (reference sequence). A few counts support this clone. Its antigen is undetermined. The receptor was isolated from a human patient who received a liver transplant. The graft donor may have contributed some T cells. The chain is built from TRBV10-1 and TRBJ2-2; 11 bases map to TRBD1. The sample was CD4+ T cells from blood, taken less than 50 months after liver transplant. Here the CDR3 DNA reads TGCGCCAGCAGACAACCGGGACAGGGGGGTGTCACCGGGGAGCTGTTTTTT. Translated: CASRQPGQGGVTGELFF.